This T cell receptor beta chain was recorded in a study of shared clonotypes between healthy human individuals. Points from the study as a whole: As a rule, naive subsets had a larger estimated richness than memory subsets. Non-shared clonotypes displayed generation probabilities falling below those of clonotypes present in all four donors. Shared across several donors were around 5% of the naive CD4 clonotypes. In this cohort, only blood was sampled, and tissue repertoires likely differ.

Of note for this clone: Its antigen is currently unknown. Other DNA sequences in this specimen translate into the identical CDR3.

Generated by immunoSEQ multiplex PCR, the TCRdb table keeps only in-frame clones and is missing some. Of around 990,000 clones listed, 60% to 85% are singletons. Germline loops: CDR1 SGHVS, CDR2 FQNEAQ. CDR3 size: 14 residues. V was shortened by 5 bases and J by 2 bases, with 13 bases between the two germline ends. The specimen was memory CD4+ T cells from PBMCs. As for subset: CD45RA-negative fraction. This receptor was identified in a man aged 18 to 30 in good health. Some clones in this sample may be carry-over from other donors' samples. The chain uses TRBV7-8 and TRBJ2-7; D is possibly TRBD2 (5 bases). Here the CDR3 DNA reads TGTGCCAGCAGCCGGCCCGGACTGCCCTACGAGCAGTACTTC. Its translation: CASSRPGLPYEQYF.